This is a list of T cell receptor beta chains from one sample in a study of CXCR3-negative and CXCR3-positive naive CD8 T cells. TCRdb derives one entry per CDR3 protein from the 5' RACE reads, leaving out DNA. The ten most abundant clones cover roughly 0.41% of a sample with 100,000 to 150,000 distinct CDR3 sequences. Sequencing was done on a sample of naive CXCR3+ CD8+ T cells from blood. These receptors all come from a human donor in good health. Some clones in this sample may be carry-over from other donors' samples. The CDR3 runs from the conserved cysteine through the conserved F or W.

TRBV27	14	TRBJ2-7	CASSLSAGNYEQYF
TRBV12-3/TRBV12-4	14	TRBJ2-7	CASSPSGQAYEQYF
TRBV6-5	14	TRBJ2-3	CASSPDRSTDTQYF
TRBV19	15	TRBJ2-1	CASSTSGWSYNEQFF
TRBV29-1	12	TRBJ1-3	CSVGGTGNTIYF
TRBV6-5	11	TRBJ2-7	CASRQGYEQYF
TRBV6-6	16	TRBJ2-7	CASSYVQGVPSYEQYF
TRBV3-1	15	TRBJ2-1	CASSPSGSPYNEQFF
TRBV20-1	15	TRBJ2-2	CSATPGQKNTGELFF
TRBV28	14	TRBJ2-7	CASSLWSRGYEQYF
TRBV2	12	TRBJ2-1	CASSESKGEQFF
TRBV7-8	17	TRBJ2-1	CASSLDGWEGPDNEQFF
TRBV5-1	13	TRBJ2-1	CASSSTGSNEQYF
TRBV3-1	13	TRBJ2-7	CASSPDRTYEQYF
TRBV19	16	TRBJ1-6	CASSNFGRTVNSPLHF
TRBV27	16	TRBJ2-3	CASSLNGGGYTDTQYF
TRBV7-8	16	TRBJ1-1	CASSTYYQDMNTEAFF
TRBV10-2	12	TRBJ1-5	CASSEGFQPQHF
TRBV4-1	18	TRBJ2-1	CASSRLAGSIDSYNEQFF